This record looks at one T cell receptor (beta chain) sequence and its context. Its antigen is unknown. The CDR3 covers 15 residues. Trimming removed 2 bases from V and 6 bases from J, with 12 bases in between. Germline V gene data show CDR1 as SGHKS and CDR2 as YYEKEE (reference sequence). Libraries for TCRalpha and TCRbeta carried sample barcodes and unique molecular identifiers via 5'RACE. TCRdb redid the calling of the 5' RACE reads with MiXCR, one entry per CDR3 protein. This sample has about 190,000 distinct CDR3 sequences, with about 18% found just once. This sample is part of a study of T-cell memory formation after mild COVID-19. Points from the study as a whole: Later expanders leaned toward CD4+, whereas clones contracting from day 15 to 85 were balanced CD4/CD8.

This TCR was sampled from an adult woman who had mild COVID-19 (a few samples of this study predate the infection). Cell type and time point are not known. Sequencing was done on a sample of PBMCs or a T cell subset sorted from them (not recorded which). V gene TRBV5-5 combines with J gene TRBJ1-6; D is undetermined. The CDR3 loop reads CASSFGPLLNSPLHF. The CDR3 DNA reads as TGTGCCAGCAGCTTCGGACCTCTCCTTAATTCACCCCTCCACTTT.